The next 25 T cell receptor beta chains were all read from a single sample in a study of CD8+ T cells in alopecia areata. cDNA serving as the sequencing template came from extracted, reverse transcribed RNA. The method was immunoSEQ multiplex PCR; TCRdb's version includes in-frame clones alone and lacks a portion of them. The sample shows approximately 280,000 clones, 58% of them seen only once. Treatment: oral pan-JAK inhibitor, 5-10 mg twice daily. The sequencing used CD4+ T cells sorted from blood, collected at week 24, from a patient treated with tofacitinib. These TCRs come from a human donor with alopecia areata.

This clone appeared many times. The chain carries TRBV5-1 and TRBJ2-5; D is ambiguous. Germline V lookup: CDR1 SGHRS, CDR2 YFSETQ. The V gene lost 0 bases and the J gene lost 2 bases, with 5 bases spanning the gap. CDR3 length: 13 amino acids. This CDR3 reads CASSLDRQETQYF. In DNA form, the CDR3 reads TGCGCCAGCAGCTTGGACAGACAAGAGACCCAGTACTTC. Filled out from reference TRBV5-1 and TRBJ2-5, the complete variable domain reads KAGVTQTPRYLIKTRGQQVTLSCSPISGHRSVSWYQQTPGQGLQFLFEYFSETQRNKGNFPGRFSGRQFSNSRSEMNVSTLELGDSALYLCASSLDRQETQYFGPGTRLLVL.

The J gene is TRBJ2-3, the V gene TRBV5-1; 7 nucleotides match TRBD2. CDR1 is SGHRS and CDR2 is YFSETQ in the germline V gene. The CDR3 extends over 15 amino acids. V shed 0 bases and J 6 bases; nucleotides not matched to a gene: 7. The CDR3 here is CASSLELRGYDTQYF. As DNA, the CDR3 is TGCGCCAGCAGCTTGGAGTTGCGGGGGTACGATACGCAGTATTTT.

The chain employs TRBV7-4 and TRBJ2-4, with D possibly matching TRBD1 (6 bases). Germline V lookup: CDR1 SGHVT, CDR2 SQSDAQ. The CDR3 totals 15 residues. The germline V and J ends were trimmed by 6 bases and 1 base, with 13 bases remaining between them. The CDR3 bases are TGTGCCAGCAGGCCGACGCAGGGGGCCAAAAACATTCAGTACTTC. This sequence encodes CASRPTQGAKNIQYF.

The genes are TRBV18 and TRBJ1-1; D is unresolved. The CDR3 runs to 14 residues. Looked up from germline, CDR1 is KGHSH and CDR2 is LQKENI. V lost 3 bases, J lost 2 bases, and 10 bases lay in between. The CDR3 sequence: CASSPESVNTEAFF. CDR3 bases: TGTGCCAGCTCACCGGAATCCGTTAACACTGAAGCTTTCTTT.

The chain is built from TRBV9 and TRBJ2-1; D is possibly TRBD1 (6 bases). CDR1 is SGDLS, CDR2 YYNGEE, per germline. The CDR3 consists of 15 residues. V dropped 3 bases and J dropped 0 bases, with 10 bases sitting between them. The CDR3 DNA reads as TGTGCCAGCAGCGGGGGGCAGAGCTCCTACAATGAGCAGTTCTTC. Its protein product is CASSGGQSSYNEQFF. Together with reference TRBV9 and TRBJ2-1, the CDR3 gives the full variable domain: DSGVTQTPKHLITATGQRVTLRCSPRSGDLSVYWYQQSLDQGLQFLIQYYNGEERAKGNILERFSAQQFPDLHSELNLSSLELGDSALYFCASSGGQSSYNEQFFGPGTRLTVL.

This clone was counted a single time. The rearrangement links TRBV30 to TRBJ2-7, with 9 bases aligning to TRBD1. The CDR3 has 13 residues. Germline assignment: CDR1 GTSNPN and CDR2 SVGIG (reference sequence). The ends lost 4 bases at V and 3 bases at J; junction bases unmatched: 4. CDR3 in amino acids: CAWKDRGNYEQYF. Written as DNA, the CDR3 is TGTGCCTGGAAGGACAGGGGAAACTACGAGCAGTACTTC.

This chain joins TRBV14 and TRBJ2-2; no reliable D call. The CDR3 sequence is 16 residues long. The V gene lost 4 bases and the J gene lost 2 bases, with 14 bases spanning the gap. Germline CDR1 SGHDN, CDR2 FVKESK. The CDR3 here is CASSPKPTVNTGELFF. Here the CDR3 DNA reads TGTGCCAGCAGCCCGAAACCTACCGTAAACACCGGGGAGCTGTTTTTT.

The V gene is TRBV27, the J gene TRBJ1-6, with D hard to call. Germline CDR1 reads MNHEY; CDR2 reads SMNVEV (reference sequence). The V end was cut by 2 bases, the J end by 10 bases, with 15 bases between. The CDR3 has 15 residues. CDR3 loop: CASSLGPVMSSPLHF. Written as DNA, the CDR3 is TGTGCCAGCAGTTTAGGGCCGGTGATGTCGTCACCCCTCCACTTT.

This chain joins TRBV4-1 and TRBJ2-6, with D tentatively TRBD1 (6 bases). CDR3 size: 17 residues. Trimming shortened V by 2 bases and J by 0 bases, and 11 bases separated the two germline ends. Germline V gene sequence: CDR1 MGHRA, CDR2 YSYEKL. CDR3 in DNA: TGCGCCAGCAGCCAACCAGGGGCCCGCTCTGGGGCCAACGTCCTGACTTTC. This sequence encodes CASSQPGARSGANVLTF.

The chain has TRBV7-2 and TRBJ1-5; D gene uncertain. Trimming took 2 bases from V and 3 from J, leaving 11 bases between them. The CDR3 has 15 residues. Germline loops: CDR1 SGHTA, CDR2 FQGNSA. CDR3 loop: CASSLTARYNQPQHF. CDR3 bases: TGTGCCAGCAGCTTAACGGCGCGTTACAATCAGCCCCAGCATTTT.

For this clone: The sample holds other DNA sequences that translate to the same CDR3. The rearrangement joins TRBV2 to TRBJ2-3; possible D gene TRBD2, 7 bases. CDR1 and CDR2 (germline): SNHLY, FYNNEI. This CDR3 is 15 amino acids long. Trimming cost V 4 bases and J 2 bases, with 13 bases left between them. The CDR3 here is CASSGLAGATDTQYF. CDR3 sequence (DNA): TGTGCCAGCAGTGGTCTGGCGGGGGCCACAGATACGCAGTATTTT.

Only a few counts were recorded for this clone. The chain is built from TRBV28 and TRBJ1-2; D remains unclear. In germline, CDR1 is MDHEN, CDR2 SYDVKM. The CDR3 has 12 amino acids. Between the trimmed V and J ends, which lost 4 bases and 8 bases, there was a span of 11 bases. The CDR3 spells CASSSLSLGYTF. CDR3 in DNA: TGTGCCAGCAGTTCCCTGTCACTCGGCTACACCTTC.

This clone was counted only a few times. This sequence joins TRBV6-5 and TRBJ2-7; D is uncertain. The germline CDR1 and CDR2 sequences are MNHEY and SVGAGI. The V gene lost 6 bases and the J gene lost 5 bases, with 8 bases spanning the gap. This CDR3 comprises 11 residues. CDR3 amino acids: CASRNTNEQYF. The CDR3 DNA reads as TGTGCCAGCAGGAATACGAACGAGCAGTACTTC.

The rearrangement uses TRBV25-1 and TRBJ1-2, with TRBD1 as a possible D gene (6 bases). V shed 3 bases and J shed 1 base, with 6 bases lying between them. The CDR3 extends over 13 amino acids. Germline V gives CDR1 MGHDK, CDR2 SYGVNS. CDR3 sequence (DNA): TGTGCCAGCAGTGACAGGGGTAACTATGGCTACACCTTC. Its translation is CASSDRGNYGYTF.

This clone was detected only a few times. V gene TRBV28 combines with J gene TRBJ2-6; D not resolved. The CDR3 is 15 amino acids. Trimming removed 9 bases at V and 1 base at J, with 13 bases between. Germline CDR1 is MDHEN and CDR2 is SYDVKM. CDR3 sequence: CASREFGSGANVLTF. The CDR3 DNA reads TGTGCCAGTAGAGAGTTTGGTTCTGGGGCCAACGTCCTGACTTTC.

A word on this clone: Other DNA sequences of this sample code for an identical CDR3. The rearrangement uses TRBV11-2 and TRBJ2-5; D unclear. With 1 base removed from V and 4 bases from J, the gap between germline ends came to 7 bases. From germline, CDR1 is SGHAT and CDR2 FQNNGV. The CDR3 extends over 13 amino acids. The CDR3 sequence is CASSLGSLETQYF. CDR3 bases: TGTGCCAGCAGCTTAGGCAGCCTAGAGACCCAGTACTTC.

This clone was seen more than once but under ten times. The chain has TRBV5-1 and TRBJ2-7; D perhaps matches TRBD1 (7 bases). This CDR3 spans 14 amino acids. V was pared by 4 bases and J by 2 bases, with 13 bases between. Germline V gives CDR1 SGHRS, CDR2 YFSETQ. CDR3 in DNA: TGCGCCAGCAGCGCGGGACAGTGGGCCTACGAGCAGTACTTC. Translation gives CASSAGQWAYEQYF.

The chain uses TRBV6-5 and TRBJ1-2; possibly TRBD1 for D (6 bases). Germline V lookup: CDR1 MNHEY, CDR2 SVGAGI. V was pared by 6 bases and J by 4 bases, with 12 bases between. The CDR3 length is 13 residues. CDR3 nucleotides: TGTGCCAGCAGAGGAGGCAGGGGCTATGGCTACACCTTC. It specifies CASRGGRGYGYTF.

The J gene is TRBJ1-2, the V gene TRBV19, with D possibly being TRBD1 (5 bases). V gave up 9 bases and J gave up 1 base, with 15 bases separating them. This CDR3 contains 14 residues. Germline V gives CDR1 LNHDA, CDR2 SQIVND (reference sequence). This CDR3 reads CASRTTDVNYGYTF. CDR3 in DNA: TGTGCCAGCCGCACGACAGATGTTAACTATGGCTACACCTTC.

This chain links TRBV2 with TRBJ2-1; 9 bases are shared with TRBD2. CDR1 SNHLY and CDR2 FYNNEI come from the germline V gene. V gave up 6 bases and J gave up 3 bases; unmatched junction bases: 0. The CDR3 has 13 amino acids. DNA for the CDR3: TGTGCCAGCAGAGCGGGGGGCTACAATGAGCAGTTCTTC. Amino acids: CASRAGGYNEQFF.

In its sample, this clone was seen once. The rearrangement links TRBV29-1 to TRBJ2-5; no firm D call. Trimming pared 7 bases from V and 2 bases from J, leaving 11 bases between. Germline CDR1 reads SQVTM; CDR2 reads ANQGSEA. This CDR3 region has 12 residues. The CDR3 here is CSGRDHQETQYF. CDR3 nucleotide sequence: TGCAGCGGCCGAGACCATCAAGAGACCCAGTACTTC. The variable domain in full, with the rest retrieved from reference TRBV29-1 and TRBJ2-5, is SAVISQKPSRDICQRGTSLTIQCQVDSQVTMMFWYRQQPGQSLTLIATANQGSEATYESGFVIDKFPISRPNLTFSTLTVSNMSPEDSSIYLCSGRDHQETQYFGPGTRLLVL.

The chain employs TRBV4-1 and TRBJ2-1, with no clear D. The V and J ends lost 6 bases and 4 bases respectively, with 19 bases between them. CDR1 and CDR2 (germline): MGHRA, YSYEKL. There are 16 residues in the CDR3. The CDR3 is CASRPLFGPRYNEQFF. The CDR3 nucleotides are TGCGCCAGCAGGCCTCTGTTCGGCCCGAGGTACAATGAGCAGTTCTTC.

The DNA for the CDR3 is TGTGCCAGCAGTCAAGAACTAGCGGGGGTTGAGACCCAGTACTTC. It encodes CASSQELAGVETQYF. The rearrangement uses TRBV2 and TRBJ2-5; 11 bases align to TRBD2. CDR3 length equals 15 residues. Looked up from germline, CDR1 is SNHLY and CDR2 is FYNNEI. Trimming cost V 5 bases and J 5 bases; bases outside gene matches: 7.

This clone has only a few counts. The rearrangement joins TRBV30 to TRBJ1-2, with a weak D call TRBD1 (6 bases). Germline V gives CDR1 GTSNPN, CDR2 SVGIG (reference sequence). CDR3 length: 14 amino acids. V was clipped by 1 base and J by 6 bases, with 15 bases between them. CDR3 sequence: CAWSAPDRPDGYTF. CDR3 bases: TGTGCCTGGAGTGCCCCGGACAGACCCGATGGCTACACCTTC.

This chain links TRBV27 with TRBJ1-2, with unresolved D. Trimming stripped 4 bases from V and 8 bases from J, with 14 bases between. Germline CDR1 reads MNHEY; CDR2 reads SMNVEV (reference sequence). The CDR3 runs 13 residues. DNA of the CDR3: TGTGCCAGCAGTTCCGCCGGGATTGGGGGCTACACCTTC. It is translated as CASSSAGIGGYTF.